This T cell receptor (beta chain) was sequenced for a study of tumor-infiltrating lymphocytes in primary liver carcinoma. Remarks on this clonotype: Likely a read error: the CDR3 ends without its conserved phenylalanine or tryptophan.

Unsorted bulk tissue, 20-30 mg of it, served as the source for co-extraction of RNA and DNA. The input was around 500 ng total RNA; TCR beta cDNA was made from it with a constant-region primer. Slightly modified ARM-PCR, run as three nested multiplex PCR rounds, produced the TCR beta libraries. The opening two PCR rounds, ten to eleven cycles each, paired TRBV1-TRBV30 forward primers with a C-beta reverse primer. One entry per CDR3 protein, called by TCRdb with MiXCR from the multiplex PCR reads. The sample lists 52,000 or so distinct CDR3 sequences, around 77% occurring once. V shed 0 bases and J shed 8 bases, with 10 bases lying between them. Germline CDR1 MNHEY, CDR2 SVGAGI. This CDR3 has 13 amino acids.

Sequenced sample: liver tumor tissue from sampling region 5. Subset in this sample: tumor region T5, tumor centre. V usage is TRBV6-5 and J usage is TRBJ1-1; unclear D gene. The source is a man aged 40-49 years with primary liver carcinoma and hepatitis B virus infection. This CDR3 reads CASSYSAGKEAFS. As DNA, the CDR3 is TGTGCCAGCAGTTACTCCGCAGGCAAGGAAGCTTTCTCT.